The rows below give T cell receptor beta chains drawn from one sample of a study of cytomegalovirus exposure and HLA in healthy donors. Here immunoSEQ multiplex PCR was the method, and the copy in TCRdb shows in-frame clones only, minus some. Its table lists around 140,000 clones. The sequencing input was PBMCs. These receptors were taken from a woman aged 40 to 55 in good health and CMV-seronegative. The CDR3 runs from the conserved cysteine through the conserved F or W. D genes are given only for firm matches.

v_call: TRBV7-2; j_call: TRBJ2-4; cdr3_length: 14; d_call: NA; cdr3_nt: TGTGCCAGCAGCTTAGCCCACAGATCAAACATTCAGTACTTC; cdr3_aa: CASSLAHRSNIQYF
v_call: TRBV27; j_call: TRBJ1-1; cdr3_length: 16; d_call: NA; cdr3_nt: TGTGCCAGCAGTAAAGGAGGGGGGAGCGGGGACACTGAAGCTTTCTTT; cdr3_aa: CASSKGGGSGDTEAFF
v_call: TRBV11-3; j_call: TRBJ2-5; cdr3_length: 16; d_call: TRBD2; cdr3_nt: TGTGCCAGCAGCCTCGGGACTAGCGGTGAAGGGGAGACCCAGTACTTC; cdr3_aa: CASSLGTSGEGETQYF
v_call: TRBV9; j_call: TRBJ2-3; cdr3_length: 15; d_call: TRBD1; cdr3_nt: TGTGCCAGCAGCGTTGCAGGACAGGGGGCATATACGCAGTATTTT; cdr3_aa: CASSVAGQGAYTQYF
v_call: TRBV6-5; j_call: TRBJ2-7; cdr3_length: 12; d_call: TRBD1; cdr3_nt: TGTGCCAGCAGTCGGACAGGGGGCGAGCAGTACTTC; cdr3_aa: CASSRTGGEQYF
v_call: TRBV15; j_call: TRBJ2-3; cdr3_length: 17; d_call: TRBD2; cdr3_nt: TGTGCCACCAGCAGAGATATAATTAGCGGGGGCCGGGATACGCAGTATTTT; cdr3_aa: CATSRDIISGGRDTQYF
v_call: TRBV29-1; j_call: TRBJ1-1; cdr3_length: 13; d_call: NA; cdr3_nt: TGCAGCGTCGTGGGCCAGGGTGGCACTGAAGCTTTCTTT; cdr3_aa: CSVVGQGGTEAFF
v_call: TRBV9; j_call: TRBJ2-1; cdr3_length: 14; d_call: TRBD2; cdr3_nt: TGTGCCAGCGCCGGGACTAGCGGCTACAATGAGCAGTTCTTC; cdr3_aa: CASAGTSGYNEQFF
v_call: TRBV5-1; j_call: TRBJ2-7; cdr3_length: 14; d_call: TRBD1; cdr3_nt: TGCGCCAGCAGGGGACAGTCAAGCTCCTACGAGCAGTACTTC; cdr3_aa: CASRGQSSSYEQYF
v_call: TRBV28; j_call: TRBJ1-4; cdr3_length: 11; d_call: NA; cdr3_nt: TGTGCCAGCAGTTCACTTGAAAAACTGTTTTTT; cdr3_aa: CASSSLEKLFF
v_call: TRBV6-6; j_call: TRBJ1-1; cdr3_length: 14; d_call: NA; cdr3_nt: TGTGCCAGCAGACAGGGACAAATGAACACTGAAGCTTTCTTT; cdr3_aa: CASRQGQMNTEAFF
v_call: TRBV18; j_call: TRBJ1-1; cdr3_length: 16; d_call: TRBD1; cdr3_nt: TGTGCCAGCTCATACGGACAGGGAAGTATGAACACTGAAGCTTTCTTT; cdr3_aa: CASSYGQGSMNTEAFF